This TCR beta chain was identified during a study of T cells expressing NK-cell markers. TCRdb derives one entry per CDR3 protein from the 5' RACE reads, leaving out DNA. The table for this sample gives some 280,000 distinct CDR3 sequences. This sequence was found in a man aged 18 to 29 in good health. Specimen: blood T cells: a sorted CD56 or NKG2C T cell subset, CD4+ or CD8+ T cells, or bulk PBMC T cells (not recorded which).

Here the CDR3 reads CASSLEGLAGGIEQFF. This chain links TRBV5-1 with TRBJ2-1; as DNA is missing, the TRBD2 call by TCRdb cannot be tested. Germline CDR1 reads SGHRS; CDR2 reads YFSETQ. CDR3 length equals 16 residues. Variable domain in full (rest from reference TRBV5-1 and TRBJ2-1): KAGVTQTPRYLIKTRGQQVTLSCSPISGHRSVSWYQQTPGQGLQFLFEYFSETQRNKGNFPGRFSGRQFSNSRSEMNVSTLELGDSALYLCASSLEGLAGGIEQFFGPGTRLTVL.